This T cell receptor beta chain was captured by sequencing in a study of blood T cell repertoires in COVID-19. Across the whole study: The samples span acute and convalescent COVID-19 from the United States, Italy and Spain.

The CDR3 spans 15 residues. In germline, CDR1 is ENHRY, CDR2 SYGVKD. V was pared by 7 bases and J by 4 bases, with 11 bases of the junction left unmatched. Participants reported their clinical history, and cohort assignment relied on those reports. Participants classified as exposed had met a COVID-19 case within 2 weeks before study entry. As originally analysed: Scientists estimated how many nucleated cells there were by amplifying reference gene primers. Method: immunoSEQ multiplex PCR; TCRdb's copy keeps in-frame clones and lacks some. That table furnishes V, J and clone size, whereas the DNA furnished D and trimming. The sample has fewer than 350,000 clones; 75% to 90% are singletons.

The TCR originated in a woman younger than 45 who had been exposed to COVID-19. The chain uses TRBV10-3 and TRBJ2-3, with 7 nucleotides matching TRBD2. What was sequenced was PBMCs or T cells enriched from blood (not recorded which). The CDR3 region has the DNA TGTGCCATCACTTCTTTAGCGGGCAGGGCAGATACGCAGTATTTT. As protein: CAITSLAGRADTQYF.